Detailed here is one TCR beta chain. This clonotype was seen a few times. Its antigen is still unknown. No base-level quality is on record; no much larger clone is a single base apart. The data stem from a study of T-cell memory formation after mild COVID-19 (dated by TCRdb to 2020 to 2022). At the level of the whole study: Most TCR sequence clusters were specific to one of the two donors. In two donors, T-cell clones that expanded and contracted after mild COVID-19 were followed by sequencing TCRalpha and TCRbeta repertoires longitudinally. Two young, previously healthy adult volunteers, one female and one male, were included in the cohort.

The germline ends are 15 bases apart after V is trimmed by 0 bases and J by 15 bases. Via the germline V gene, CDR1 is MNHEY and CDR2 SVGAGI. Inclusive of the bounding cysteine and phenylalanine, the CDR3 is 13 residues long. Of the read, only the CDR3 DNA is kept; its 39 bases are in frame from base 1. TCRdb lists the instrument as Illumina NovaSeq 6000. TCRalpha and TCRbeta cDNA libraries were constructed by 5'RACE with constant-segment primers, with sample barcodes and unique molecular identifiers being introduced. Trizol reagent was used to extract RNA from every sample. The libraries were amplified in two PCR steps, and the second step added a second sample barcode and Illumina TruSeq adapters. The libraries were sequenced on an Illumina NovaSeq using 2 x 150 bp paired-end reads. The study's own analysis went as follows. The reads were demultiplexed and collapsed into UMI-guided consensus sequences using migec v1.2.7. Using mixcr v2.1.11, the UMI consensuses were aligned to TRA and TRB V and J templates and assembled into clonotypes. Clonotypes were classified as expanded or contracted when called significant by both edgeR and NoisET, with noise models trained on biological replicates. For edgeR calls, a false discovery rate-adjusted p below 0.01 and a log2 fold-change threshold of 1 were applied. As an exploratory analysis of dynamics, PCA with hierarchical clustering was applied to max-normalized trajectories of the 1000 most abundant clonotypes. The CD4 or CD8 phenotype of responding clones was assigned using the separately sequenced CD4+ and CD8+ repertoires. TCRdb itself trimmed the public reads at Q25 with fastp, ran MiXCR and retained productive beta chains. CDR3 protein sequences are deduplicated, and each keeps its most common genes and DNA. These V and J calls rely on TCRdb rather than the paper's analysis. The sample records about 58,000 distinct CDR3 sequences, roughly 25% of which are singletons. The ten largest account for roughly 47% of the sample.

Paper-wide results and their limitations: Contracting CD4+ clones appeared mostly in the CM and EM memory subsets, whereas CD8+ clones were enriched in EMRA. Clones contracting from day 15 to 85 had balanced CD4/CD8 phenotypes, while a second wave expanding from day 15 to 37 was biased towards CD4+. The study covered only a couple of mild cases, and larger cohorts including severe cases with pre-infection samples were considered necessary. SARS-CoV-2 specificity was not confirmed for the second-wave clones peaking on day 37. The detection of some responding clones in pre-infection memory suggests that pre-existing cross-reactive memory T cells joined the SARS-CoV-2 response.

Ficoll-Paque density gradient centrifugation was the method used to isolate PBMCs. The sequence joins TRBV6-5 to TRBJ2-4; possibly the D gene is TRBD1, per 5 matching bases. This TCR was sampled from a man aged 18 to 30 who had mild COVID-19 (a few samples of this study predate the infection). The sample titles of this study are shuffled in the database, so cell type and time point are left out; the donor was told from shared clones. The sequencing sample was made of PBMCs or a T cell subset sorted from them (not recorded which). CDR3 protein: CASSYSGREVLYF. The nucleotides read TGTGCCAGCAGTTACTCGGGCAGGGAAGTTTTGTACTTC.